A single T cell receptor (beta chain) is shown here with its context. Its antigen remains unknown. The data were obtained in a study of cytomegalovirus exposure and HLA in healthy donors. General study results and limits: Reports showed the classifier diagnosing cytomegalovirus status with high specificity and sensitivity. Analysis was carried out at a later point, and it linked a missense DCLRE1C variant to TCR beta V- and J-gene trimming.

Amplification used 60 Vbeta primers and 13 Jbeta primers. Measured with immunoSEQ multiplex PCR; TCRdb has only the in-frame clones, and not every one. The sample lists 130,000 to 150,000 clones; 70% to 85% were seen once. The source material was PBMCs. This TCR came from a woman aged 45 to 65 in good health and CMV-seropositive.

CDR3 region: CASSGKRGGETQYF. For the CDR3, the DNA is TGTGCCAGCAGCGGCAAGCGGGGGGGAGAGACCCAGTACTTC. The chain carries TRBV9 and TRBJ2-5; 10 nucleotides line up with TRBD2. V trimming: 3 bases; J trimming: 4 bases; junction bases outside the gene matches: 3. The CDR3 sequence is 14 residues long. Germline values: CDR1 SGDLS, CDR2 YYNGEE. Based on the CDR3 plus reference TRBV9 and TRBJ2-5, the full variable domain is DSGVTQTPKHLITATGQRVTLRCSPRSGDLSVYWYQQSLDQGLQFLIQYYNGEERAKGNILERFSAQQFPDLHSELNLSSLELGDSALYFCASSGKRGGETQYFGPGTRLLVL.